This T cell receptor beta chain was retrieved from a study of cytomegalovirus exposure and HLA in healthy donors. General study results and limits: In an earlier analysis, about 90% or about 30%: the productive usage of most TCR beta V segments. Later on, an analysis showed TCR association rates differing by HLA locus, with DRB1 the most and HLA-C the fewest. A later analysis, which compared TCR beta chains of equal frequency, found the HLA-associated ones more clonally expanded. Another analysis was done later, and it associated approximately 15,000 TCR beta sequences with HLA alleles at 0.05 false discovery rate.

Concerning this clone: The target antigen is unknown.

The PCR ran on 60 Vbeta and 13 Jbeta primers. TCRdb's copy holds only in-frame clones and misses some; the assay was immunoSEQ multiplex PCR. This sample carries under 200,000 clones, about 88% of them seen once, and the ten largest clones take approximately 2%. CDR3 size: 13 residues. Per the germline V gene, CDR1 is MNHNS and CDR2 is SASEGT. The V and J genes are TRBV6-1 and TRBJ2-5; D remains unclear. The J call may not be correct, given that the DNA end is closer to TRBJ2-7. The sample was PBMCs. The TCR was taken from a woman aged 18-29 years in good health and CMV-seronegative. The CDR3 loop reads CASSESVPYEQYF. In DNA form, the CDR3 reads TGTGCCAGCAGTGAAAGCGTCCCCTACGAGCAGTACTTC.